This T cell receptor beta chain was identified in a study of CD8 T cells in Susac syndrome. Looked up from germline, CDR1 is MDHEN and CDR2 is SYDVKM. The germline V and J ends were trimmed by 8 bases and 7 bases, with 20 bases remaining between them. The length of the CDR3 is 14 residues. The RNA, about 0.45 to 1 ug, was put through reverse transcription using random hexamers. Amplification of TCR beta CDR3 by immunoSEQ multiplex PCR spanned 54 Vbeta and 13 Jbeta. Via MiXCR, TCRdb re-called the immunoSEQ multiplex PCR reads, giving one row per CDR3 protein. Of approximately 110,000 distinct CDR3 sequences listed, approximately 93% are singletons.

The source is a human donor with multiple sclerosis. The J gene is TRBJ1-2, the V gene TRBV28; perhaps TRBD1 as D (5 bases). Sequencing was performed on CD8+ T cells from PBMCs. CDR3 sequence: CASGFGTAWGGYTF. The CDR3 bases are TGTGCCAGCGGGTTCGGGACTGCCTGGGGTGGCTACACCTTC.